This TCR beta chain was found in a study of T cells after posttransplantation cyclophosphamide. Cyclophosphamide on days +3 and +4 followed busulfan-fludarabine conditioning and a marrow graft. V was pared by 8 bases and J by 0 bases, with 7 bases of the junction left unmatched. Germline assignment: CDR1 MRHNA and CDR2 SNTAGT. The CDR3 is 15 residues long. A note on this clone: What it binds is unknown.

Regarding the study as a whole: TRB clonality was highly associated with recipient CMV seropositivity and reactivation.

TCRdb keeps only in-frame clones here, not all; method: immunoSEQ multiplex PCR. The table records about 7,200 clones, about four fifths of them present only once. This chain joins TRBV6-4 and TRBJ2-1; 7 bases map to TRBD1. This clonotype was obtained from a female patient in her forties or fifties who received an allogeneic stem cell transplant from a related donor, was CMV-positive, and had no GVHD. A subset of T cells may come from the graft donor. The sequenced sample was CD4+ T cells sorted from blood, obtained more than 950 days after allogeneic stem cell transplant with posttransplant cyclophosphamide. The chain's CDR3 is CASSQGVSSYNEQFF. The CDR3 DNA reads as TGTGCCAGCTCCCAGGGGGTGAGCTCCTACAATGAGCAGTTCTTC.